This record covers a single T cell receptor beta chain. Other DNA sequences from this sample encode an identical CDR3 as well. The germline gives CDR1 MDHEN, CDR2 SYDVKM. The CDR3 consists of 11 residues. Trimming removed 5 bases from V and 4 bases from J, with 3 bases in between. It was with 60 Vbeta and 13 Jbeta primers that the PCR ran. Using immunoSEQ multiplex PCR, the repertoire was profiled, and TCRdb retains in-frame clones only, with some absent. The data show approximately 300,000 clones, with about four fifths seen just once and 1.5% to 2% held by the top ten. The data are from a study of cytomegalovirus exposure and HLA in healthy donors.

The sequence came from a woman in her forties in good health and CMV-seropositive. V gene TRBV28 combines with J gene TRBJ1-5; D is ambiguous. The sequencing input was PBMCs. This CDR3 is CASSPNQPQHF. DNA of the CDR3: TGTGCCAGCAGTCCTAATCAGCCCCAGCATTTT.